The rows below give T cell receptor beta chains drawn from one sample of a study of T cell repertoires in cytomegalovirus infection. No antigen has been identified for these receptors. TCRdb used MiXCR to reprocess the reads, holding one entry per CDR3 protein. The sample consists of roughly 87,000 distinct CDR3 sequences, around 32% of them appearing once. The starting material was CD8+ T cells from cultured PBMCs, obtained from culture after CMV antigen stimulation. All receptors derive from a human donor in good health (CMV status not recorded). Some clones in this sample may be carry-over from other donors' samples. Each CDR3 is given with its conserved first and last residue. Fields, in order: D gene, V gene, J gene, clone size, CDR3 DNA, CDR3 protein. D genes are given only for firm matches. Clone size is shown for a subset of rows, as once, few, many or a class of expanded clone.

D: TRBD1; V: TRBV11-2; J: TRBJ1-1; size: many; DNA: TGTGCCAGCAGCTGGACAGGGGCTCCGGGGAACACTGAAGCTTTCTTT; CDR3: CASSWTGAPGNTEAFF
D: -; V: TRBV7-8; J: TRBJ2-7; size: -; DNA: TGTGCCAGCAGCTTTGACTTAACCTACGAGCAGTACTTC; CDR3: CASSFDLTYEQYF
D: -; V: TRBV14; J: TRBJ1-1; size: once; DNA: TGTGCCAGCAGCCAAGAAGTCTTCGGGATCACTGAAGCTTTCTTT; CDR3: CASSQEVFGITEAFF
D: TRBD1; V: TRBV7-6; J: TRBJ1-1; size: few; DNA: TGTGCCAGCAGCCCCTCGCCAGGGGGCCCTGAAGCTTTCTTT; CDR3: CASSPSPGGPEAFF
D: TRBD1; V: TRBV3-1; J: TRBJ2-2; size: few; DNA: TGTGCCAGCAGCCACCGACAGGGTTACGGGGAGCTGTTTTTT; CDR3: CASSHRQGYGELFF
D: TRBD2; V: TRBV7-9; J: TRBJ2-7; size: -; DNA: TGTGCCAGCAGCTCGTCCGGGACTACCTCCTACGAGCAGTACTTC; CDR3: CASSSSGTTSYEQYF
D: TRBD1; V: TRBV5-6; J: TRBJ1-2; size: few; DNA: TGTGCCAGCAAATCGACAGGGGCGGCCTATGGCTACACCTTC; CDR3: CASKSTGAAYGYTF
D: -; V: TRBV6-6; J: TRBJ2-1; size: -; DNA: TGTGCCAGCAAACCCCCGATGGGGCCTCGGGGTGAGCAGTTCTTC; CDR3: CASKPPMGPRGEQFF
D: -; V: TRBV7-6; J: TRBJ2-1; size: few; DNA: TGTGCCAGCAGCTTAGCGACGCGTGGCGAGCAGTTCTTC; CDR3: CASSLATRGEQFF
D: -; V: TRBV7-8; J: TRBJ2-3; size: many; DNA: TGTGCCAGCAGCACGACAAATAGAGTCACAGATACGCAGTATTTT; CDR3: CASSTTNRVTDTQYF
D: TRBD1; V: TRBV7-9; J: TRBJ1-1; size: large; DNA: TGTGCCAGCAGCGTCCATGACAGGGGGCTGGGCACTGAAGCTTTCTTT; CDR3: CASSVHDRGLGTEAFF
D: TRBD2; V: TRBV6-2/TRBV6-3; J: TRBJ2-1; size: -; DNA: TGTGCCAGCAGTTACTCCCAGACTAGCAGTCATGAGCAGTTCTTC; CDR3: CASSYSQTSSHEQFF
D: -; V: TRBV11-2; J: TRBJ2-1; size: many; DNA: TGTGCCAGCAGCTTAATTAGCTCCTACAATGAGCAGTTCTTC; CDR3: CASSLISSYNEQFF
D: -; V: TRBV6-2/TRBV6-3; J: TRBJ1-5; size: -; DNA: TGTGCCAGCAGAGACGAACAGGGAAGCGATCAGCCCCAGCATTTT; CDR3: CASRDEQGSDQPQHF
D: -; V: TRBV7-8; J: TRBJ2-3; size: few; DNA: TGTGCCGGCCGGGACCTCACAGATACGCAGTATTTT; CDR3: CAGRDLTDTQYF
D: -; V: TRBV6-6; J: TRBJ2-7; size: few; DNA: TGTGCCAGCAGTTATCGGAGCGTGGGGGGCTACGAGCAGTACTTC; CDR3: CASSYRSVGGYEQYF
D: TRBD1; V: TRBV28; J: TRBJ1-1; size: -; DNA: TGTGCCAGCAGTTTCCGGACAGGGACTGAAGCTTTCTTT; CDR3: CASSFRTGTEAFF
D: -; V: TRBV20-1; J: TRBJ1-2; size: few; DNA: TGCAGTGCTAGACGGGGGTATGATAACTATGGCTACACCTTC; CDR3: CSARRGYDNYGYTF
D: TRBD1; V: TRBV7-9; J: TRBJ2-7; size: -; DNA: TGTGCCAGCAGCCACCGGGACAGCTCCTACGAGCAGTACTTC; CDR3: CASSHRDSSYEQYF
D: -; V: TRBV19; J: TRBJ1-1; size: few; DNA: TGTGCCAGTAGTATGAGCACTGAAGCTTTCTTT; CDR3: CASSMSTEAFF
D: -; V: TRBV14; J: TRBJ2-3; size: -; DNA: TGTGCCAGCAGATCCGGGGGGCAAGATACCCAGTATTTT; CDR3: CASRSGGQDTQYF
D: TRBD2; V: TRBV4-1; J: TRBJ2-5; size: many; DNA: TGCGCCAGCAGCCAATCTCTAGCGGGGGGGCGGGAGACCCAGTACTTC; CDR3: CASSQSLAGGRETQYF
D: -; V: TRBV28; J: TRBJ1-5; size: many; DNA: TGTGCCAGCAGCATCGGACAGTCCTATAGCAATCAGCCCCAGCATTTT; CDR3: CASSIGQSYSNQPQHF
D: TRBD2; V: TRBV6-8; J: TRBJ2-5; size: -; DNA: TGTGCCAGCAGTGGAGGACTAGCGGGGTACCAAGAGACCCAGTACTTC; CDR3: CASSGGLAGYQETQYF
D: -; V: TRBV7-6; J: TRBJ2-5; size: few; DNA: TGTGCCAGCAGTTACCGGGTACCGCAAGAGACCCAGTACTTC; CDR3: CASSYRVPQETQYF
D: -; V: TRBV4-1; J: TRBJ1-2; size: -; DNA: TGCGCCAGCAGCCAATCTTCTACAGTCCAAGAATATGGCTACACCTTC; CDR3: CASSQSSTVQEYGYTF
D: -; V: TRBV27; J: TRBJ2-7; size: few; DNA: TGTGCCAGCAGTTTGGGTCTAGCCTACGAGCAGTACTTC; CDR3: CASSLGLAYEQYF
D: -; V: TRBV19; J: TRBJ2-3; size: -; DNA: TGTGCCAGCACCTGGGGACCTAACCCCACAGATACGCAGTATTTT; CDR3: CASTWGPNPTDTQYF
D: -; V: TRBV20-1; J: TRBJ1-5; size: few; DNA: TGCAGTGCTAGAGATTACCACAATAGCAATCAGCCCCAGCATTTT; CDR3: CSARDYHNSNQPQHF
D: TRBD1; V: TRBV7-6; J: TRBJ1-6; size: few; DNA: TGTGCCAGCAGCTTAGTAGGGGGCGATTCACCCCTCCACTTT; CDR3: CASSLVGGDSPLHF
D: -; V: TRBV5-6; J: TRBJ1-4; size: many; DNA: TGTGCCAGCAGCTCAAATATCGGGGAAAAACTGTTTTTT; CDR3: CASSSNIGEKLFF
D: -; V: TRBV4-1; J: TRBJ2-1; size: -; DNA: TGCGCCAGCAGCCAAGGGGCAAAGGGGCTACCCCCTTACAATGAGCAGTTCTTC; CDR3: CASSQGAKGLPPYNEQFF
D: TRBD1; V: TRBV12-3/TRBV12-4; J: TRBJ1-1; size: few; DNA: TGTGCCAGCACCTGGGGGACAGGGGTGACTGAAGCTTTCTTT; CDR3: CASTWGTGVTEAFF
D: -; V: TRBV7-9; J: TRBJ2-7; size: -; DNA: TGTGCCAGCAGCCGGGGAGAGGGGTTATCCTACGAGCAGTACTTC; CDR3: CASSRGEGLSYEQYF
D: -; V: TRBV5-4; J: TRBJ2-1; size: -; DNA: TGTGCCAGCAGCTTCTTCCAGGGTTTCTCACACAATGAGCAGTTCTTC; CDR3: CASSFFQGFSHNEQFF
D: TRBD2; V: TRBV7-6; J: TRBJ2-3; size: once; DNA: TGTGCCAGCAGCCCCACTAGCGGGGGGGCCGTCACAGATACGCAGTATTTT; CDR3: CASSPTSGGAVTDTQYF
D: -; V: TRBV7-8; J: TRBJ1-5; size: many; DNA: TGTGCCAGCAGCTTATTAGGGACGGCCTCGGGACAGCCCCAGCATTTT; CDR3: CASSLLGTASGQPQHF
D: -; V: TRBV12-3/TRBV12-4; J: TRBJ1-3; size: -; DNA: TGTGCCAGCAGTTGGGGCAGCTTTACTTCTGGAAACACCATATATTTT; CDR3: CASSWGSFTSGNTIYF
D: -; V: TRBV6-5; J: TRBJ2-1; size: -; DNA: TGTGCCAGCAGTTACTCGACAGGATACAATGAGCAGTTCTTC; CDR3: CASSYSTGYNEQFF
D: -; V: TRBV19; J: TRBJ1-5; size: -; DNA: TGTGCCAGCGTAGACCCGGACACTAGCAATCAGCCCCAGCATTTT; CDR3: CASVDPDTSNQPQHF
D: -; V: TRBV20-1; J: TRBJ2-5; size: -; DNA: TGCAGTGCTAGTAGCCCAGGGATGCAGGGTCAAGAGACCCAGTACTTC; CDR3: CSASSPGMQGQETQYF
D: -; V: TRBV6-5; J: TRBJ2-7; size: -; DNA: TGTGCCAGCAGTTATATCAGCGGAGGCGAGCAGTACTTC; CDR3: CASSYISGGEQYF
D: TRBD2; V: TRBV7-6; J: TRBJ2-5; size: -; DNA: TGTGCCAGCAGCCCTGGGTCTAGCGGGGCCGCATGGGAGACCCAGTACTTC; CDR3: CASSPGSSGAAWETQYF
D: TRBD1; V: TRBV20-1; J: TRBJ2-3; size: -; DNA: TGCAGTGCACCGGAAGGACAGGGATGGACAGATACGCAGTATTTT; CDR3: CSAPEGQGWTDTQYF
D: TRBD1; V: TRBV11-2; J: TRBJ2-7; size: -; DNA: TGTGCCAGCAGCCAAGTAAGGTCCCCGGGACAGTCCTACGAGCAGTACTTC; CDR3: CASSQVRSPGQSYEQYF
D: -; V: TRBV6-5; J: TRBJ2-5; size: few; DNA: TGTGCCAGCAGTTACCTCCCCCCGGGGAGTTACCAAGAGACCCAGTACTTC; CDR3: CASSYLPPGSYQETQYF
D: -; V: TRBV7-2; J: TRBJ1-2; size: many; DNA: TGTGCCAGCAGCTTAGATCTCGGGCCCTATGGCTACACCTTC; CDR3: CASSLDLGPYGYTF
D: TRBD1; V: TRBV4-1; J: TRBJ1-4; size: -; DNA: TGCGCCAGCAGCCAAGGGGTTTTGGAGGGGGCCAACGAAAAACTGTTTTTT; CDR3: CASSQGVLEGANEKLFF
D: -; V: TRBV28; J: TRBJ1-1; size: -; DNA: TGTGCCAGCAGTTTCCCCAATCTGGACACTGAAGCTTTCTTT; CDR3: CASSFPNLDTEAFF
D: TRBD1; V: TRBV20-1; J: TRBJ2-4; size: -; DNA: TGCAGTGCTAGGCTGACAGGGGAGAAAAACATTCAGTACTTC; CDR3: CSARLTGEKNIQYF
D: -; V: TRBV28; J: TRBJ1-5; size: -; DNA: TGTGCCAGCAGTTTCAGTCAGCCCCAGCATTTT; CDR3: CASSFSQPQHF
D: -; V: TRBV4-1; J: TRBJ1-1; size: few; DNA: TGCGCCAGCAGCCAAGTAGAGGTGCAGGGCACTGAAGCTTTCTTT; CDR3: CASSQVEVQGTEAFF
D: TRBD2; V: TRBV11-2; J: TRBJ2-7; size: many; DNA: TGTGCCAGCAGCACCGCGACTAGCGGGGTTGATGGAGAGCAGTACTTC; CDR3: CASSTATSGVDGEQYF
D: -; V: TRBV7-2; J: TRBJ1-5; size: many; DNA: TGTGCCAGCAGCCCTGGGACTCCAAGCAATCAGCCCCAGCATTTT; CDR3: CASSPGTPSNQPQHF